This T cell receptor beta chain derives from a study of blood T cell repertoires in COVID-19. Study summary: Some COVID-19 samples were acute and others convalescent; all came from the United States, Italy and Spain.

The CDR3 is made up of 13 amino acids. The V end was cut by 0 bases, the J end by 1 base, with 4 bases between. CDR1 SGHRS and CDR2 YFSETQ come from the germline V gene. Original analysis: From reference gene primer amplification, estimates of nucleated cell counts were derived. TCRdb's table, derived via immunoSEQ multiplex PCR, lists solely in-frame clones and lacks some. V and J calls and clone size come straight from that table; D and trimming were deduced from the DNA. Of about 88,000 clones in the sample, 85% to 95% were seen once. The sequenced material came from peripheral blood. The gene calls are TRBV5-1 and TRBJ2-5; D not certain. The receptor was derived from a man aged 55 to 70 with acute or convalescent COVID-19. In DNA form, the CDR3 reads TGCGCCAGCAGCTTGGTGGCCCAAGAGACCCAGTACTTC. It is translated as CASSLVAQETQYF.